This TCR beta chain was captured in a study of blood T cell repertoires in COVID-19. Across the study: From the United States, Italy and Spain came samples of acute and convalescent COVID-19. From T cells, B-cell-depleted T cells, or PBMCs came the material, which was cDNA or gDNA.

This CDR3 comprises 15 residues. Germline V gives CDR1 SNHLY, CDR2 FYNNEI. Trimming cost V 4 bases and J 7 bases; bases outside gene matches: 6. Original data processing: How many nucleated cells were present was estimated from reference gene primer amplification. The table came from immunoSEQ multiplex PCR; TCRdb's copy has only in-frame clones and leaves some out. V, J and clone size reflect that table, while D and trimming were determined from the DNA. The table lists roughly 97,000 clones, 85% to 90% of them singletons. This chain joins TRBV2 and TRBJ2-2, with 10 bases aligning to TRBD2. The sample consisted of peripheral blood. The receptor was derived from a man aged 45-65 years with acute or convalescent COVID-19. For the CDR3, the DNA is TGTGCCAGCAGTGGCGCTAGCGGGAGCGGCGGGGAGCTGTTTTTT. Translation gives CASSGASGSGGELFF. The full variable domain, rest sourced from reference TRBV2 and TRBJ2-2, is EPEVTQTPSHQVTQMGQEVILRCVPISNHLYFYWYRQILGQKVEFLVSFYNNEISEKSEIFDDQFSVERPDGSNFTLKIRSTKLEDSAMYFCASSGASGSGGELFFGEGSRLTVL.